Shown below are 27 T cell receptor beta chains from a single sample sequenced in a study of cytomegalovirus exposure and HLA in healthy donors. PCR primers comprised 60 Vbeta and 13 Jbeta primers. Some clones are missing from TCRdb's copy, which holds only in-frame ones; the method was immunoSEQ multiplex PCR. This table holds under 150,000 clones, around four fifths found once. Sequencing was performed on PBMCs. The source is a boy aged 2-9 years in good health and CMV-seronegative.

This rearrangement joins TRBV6-5 to TRBJ2-3; D is possibly TRBD2 (5 bases). Germline V gene sequence: CDR1 MNHEY, CDR2 SVGAGI. The CDR3 loop spans 15 amino acids. V was pared by 2 bases and J by 6 bases, with 15 bases between. The CDR3 nucleotides are TGTGCCAGCAGTTACCTCAGCGGACCTGGGGATACGCAGTATTTT. It is translated as CASSYLSGPGDTQYF.

The chain has TRBV7-9 and TRBJ2-7, with 9 bases identical to TRBD1. CDR3 length: 13 residues. V was clipped by 4 bases and J by 6 bases; unmatched bases: 4. Germline assignment: CDR1 SEHNR and CDR2 FQNEAQ (reference sequence). CDR3 coding DNA: TGTGCCAGCAGCTGGGGACAGGGCTCCGAGCAGTACGTC. Its translation: CASSWGQGSEQYV.

The chain recombines TRBV5-1 with TRBJ2-3; 14 bases map to TRBD2. CDR1 is SGHRS and CDR2 is YFSETQ in the germline V gene. The CDR3 has 17 residues. V shed 4 bases and J 3 bases; nucleotides not matched to a gene: 7. CDR3 in amino acids: CASSTGGLAGGTDTQYF. DNA for the CDR3: TGCGCCAGCAGCACAGGAGGACTAGCGGGGGGTACAGATACGCAGTATTTT.

The genes are TRBV6-5 and TRBJ2-3; 8 bases align to TRBD2. Germline V CDR1 and CDR2: MNHEY, SVGAGI. This CDR3 has 15 residues. V lost 6 bases, J lost 4 bases, and 9 bases stayed unmatched. CDR3: CASSHPSGSPDTQYF. CDR3 DNA: TGTGCCAGCAGCCACCCCAGCGGGAGTCCAGATACGCAGTATTTT.

The chain carries TRBV7-8 and TRBJ1-5; D remains ambiguous. Germline CDR1 SGHVS, CDR2 FQNEAQ. The CDR3 contains 15 residues. The V and J ends lost 5 bases and 3 bases respectively, with 14 bases between them. The CDR3 loop reads CASSPLGPNNQPQHF. In DNA, the CDR3 is TGTGCCAGCAGCCCACTTGGGCCGAACAATCAGCCCCAGCATTTT. The full variable domain, its missing parts supplied by reference TRBV7-8 and TRBJ1-5, is GAGVSQSPRYKVAKRGQDVALRCDPISGHVSLFWYQQALGQGPEFLTYFQNEAQLDKSGLPSDRFFAERPEGSVSTLKIQRTQQEDSAVYLCASSPLGPNNQPQHFGDGTRLSIL.

J is TRBJ2-5 and V is TRBV6-5, with 10 bases fitting TRBD1. CDR3 length: 14 residues. V trimming: 2 bases; J trimming: 6 bases; junction bases outside the gene matches: 3. CDR1 and CDR2 from the germline V gene are MNHEY and SVGAGI. In nucleotides, the CDR3 is TGTGCCAGCAGTTACCCGGACAGGGGGAAGACCCAGTACTTC. This codes for CASSYPDRGKTQYF.

The chain links TRBV6-1 to TRBJ2-7; the D gene is possibly TRBD1 (6 bases). CDR1 and CDR2 (germline): MNHNS, SASEGT. V was cut by 1 base and J by 0 bases, with 13 bases left in between. The CDR3 contains 16 residues. DNA of the CDR3: TGTGCCAGCAGTGAAGTTCCAGGGGCTAGCTCCTACGAGCAGTACTTC. Translation: CASSEVPGASSYEQYF.

The chain combines TRBV19 with TRBJ2-7; 14 bases are a match to TRBD2. The CDR3 has 17 residues. Per the germline V gene, CDR1 is LNHDA and CDR2 is SQIVND (reference sequence). Trimming cost V 1 base and J 7 bases; bases outside gene matches: 9. The CDR3 is CASSIGGLAGGIQEQYF. In DNA form, the CDR3 reads TGTGCCAGTAGTATAGGCGGACTAGCGGGGGGCATTCAGGAGCAGTACTTC.

V and J are TRBV4-2 and TRBJ2-7, with 12 bases lining up with TRBD2. Germline trimming cut 0 bases from V and 4 bases from J; bases unmatched to any gene: 1. The CDR3 totals 15 residues. From germline, CDR1 is LGHNA and CDR2 YNFKEQ. The CDR3 nucleotides read TGTGCCAGCAGCCAAGATCTAGCGGGGGGGTACGAGCAGTACTTC. This gives the protein CASSQDLAGGYEQYF.

The J gene is TRBJ1-1, the V gene TRBV27, with TRBD1 as a possible D gene (6 bases). V shed 0 bases and J shed 5 bases, with 10 bases lying between them. Germline lookup yields CDR1 MNHEY and CDR2 SMNVEV (reference sequence). The CDR3 is made up of 14 amino acids. DNA for the CDR3: TGTGCCAGCAGTTTATCAGGGGGGGTTACTGAAGCTTTCTTT. This codes for CASSLSGGVTEAFF.

The chain joins TRBV25-1 to TRBJ2-3; the D gene is possibly TRBD1 (6 bases). Germline V CDR1 and CDR2: MGHDK, SYGVNS. The CDR3 runs to 16 residues. V was shortened by 3 bases and J by 5 bases, with 18 bases between the two germline ends. The CDR3 spells CASSDLPRGEGDTQYF. The CDR3 coding sequence is TGTGCCAGCAGTGACCTCCCCAGGGGCGAGGGAGATACGCAGTATTTT.

This clone was detected only a few times. The rearrangement links TRBV19 to TRBJ2-7, with TRBD1 matching 10 bases. The J segment lost 6 bases and the V segment lost 4 bases, leaving 6 bases of the junction unmatched. The germline gives CDR1 LNHDA, CDR2 SQIVND (reference sequence). The CDR3 covers 14 residues. CDR3 protein: CASSTRQGATEQYF. In DNA form, the CDR3 reads TGTGCCAGTAGTACCCGACAGGGGGCGACCGAGCAGTACTTC.

To note about this clone: This sample includes further DNA sequences coding for the same CDR3. The CDR3 spells CSVVGRPNYGYTF. DNA of the CDR3: TGCAGCGTTGTGGGCAGACCCAACTATGGCTACACCTTC. This chain links TRBV29-1 with TRBJ1-2; D gene ambiguous. The CDR3 has 13 amino acids. V lost 4 bases to trimming and J lost 2 bases, with 11 bases between them. From germline, CDR1 is SQVTM and CDR2 ANQGSEA.

There are a few counts of this clone. The V call is TRBV18, the J call TRBJ2-7; 7 bases agree with TRBD1. CDR1 and CDR2 from the germline V gene are KGHSH and LQKENI. The junction had 3 bases not matched to a gene; V was cut back by 5 bases and J by 2 bases. This CDR3 is built from 13 residues. CDR3 loop: CASSLGQTYEQYF. DNA of the CDR3: TGTGCCAGCTCATTGGGACAGACCTACGAGCAGTACTTC.

CDR3 sequence reads: CASSIRRDLEGAEAFF. The CDR3 region has the DNA TGTGCCAGCAGCATAAGAAGGGACTTGGAGGGCGCTGAAGCTTTCTTT. The chain has TRBV9 and TRBJ1-1; D might be TRBD1 (5 bases). CDR1 is SGDLS and CDR2 is YYNGEE in the germline V gene. The CDR3 length is 16 residues. Trimming pared 4 bases from V and 6 bases from J, leaving 22 bases between.

About this clone itself: One end of the junction varies from germline; a read error may be responsible. The chain employs TRBV5-6 and TRBJ2-2; 10 positions match TRBD1. This CDR3 contains 15 residues. Per germline, CDR1 SGHDT and CDR2 YYEEEE. CDR3 sequence reads: CASRLDRGSIGELFF. The CDR3 DNA is TGTGCCAGCAGGTTGGACAGGGGGTCTATCGGGGAGCTGTTTTTT.

This chain joins TRBV4-1 and TRBJ1-1; D not resolved. The CDR3 loop spans 15 amino acids. Per the germline V gene, CDR1 is MGHRA and CDR2 is YSYEKL. The V and J ends lost 0 bases and 0 bases respectively, with 8 bases between them. Here the CDR3 DNA reads TGCGCCAGCAGCCAAGAGCCCCAGGTGAACACTGAAGCTTTCTTT. It codes for CASSQEPQVNTEAFF.

The chain joins TRBV28 to TRBJ2-1; TRBD2 is a possible D gene (7 bases). Germline loops: CDR1 MDHEN, CDR2 SYDVKM. The CDR3 runs to 12 residues. The V end was cut by 5 bases, the J end by 13 bases, with 15 bases between. The chain's CDR3 is CASSLGGGNQFF. CDR3 in DNA: TGTGCCAGCAGTCTAGGGGGGGGGAATCAGTTCTTC.

The chain combines TRBV6-5 with TRBJ2-5; 8 bases match TRBD2. The CDR3 is 13 residues long. Germline V gene data show CDR1 as MNHEY and CDR2 as SVGAGI. V shed 4 bases, J shed 4 bases, and the junction held 2 bases outside the gene matches. The CDR3 sequence: CASSLAGRETQYF. The CDR3 DNA is TGTGCCAGCAGTTTAGCGGGGCGAGAGACCCAGTACTTC.

This chain connects TRBV15 to TRBJ2-6, with a tentative D call TRBD2 (6 bases). The V gene's germline CDR1 is LNHNV and CDR2 YYDKDF (reference sequence). This CDR3 is built from 15 residues. V lost 4 bases and J lost 4, with 11 bases in between. CDR3 loop: CATSTSAGGANVLTF. CDR3 nucleotide sequence: TGTGCCACCAGCACCTCCGCGGGAGGGGCCAACGTCCTGACTTTC.

This clone has just one count. The rearrangement links TRBV30 to TRBJ2-7; 7 bases match TRBD2. The CDR3 consists of 11 residues. Trimming at V came to 3 bases and at J to 9 bases, leaving 5 bases not matched to a gene. The germline gives CDR1 GTSNPN, CDR2 SVGIG (reference sequence). The CDR3 region is CAWRASGGQYF. The CDR3 region has the DNA TGTGCCTGGAGGGCCTCGGGGGGGCAGTACTTC. The variable domain in full, with the rest retrieved from reference TRBV30 and TRBJ2-7, is SQTIHQWPATLVQPVGSPLSLECTVEGTSNPNLYWYRQAAGRGLQLLFYSVGIGQISSEVPQNLSASRPQDRQFILSSKKLLLSDSGFYLCAWRASGGQYFGPGTRLTVT.

This clone has just one count. The DNA for the CDR3 is TGTGCCTGGAGTCGAGACGGGGGGCTGGCTGAAGCTTTCTTT. It codes for CAWSRDGGLAEAFF. The J gene is TRBJ1-1, the V gene TRBV30, with D tentatively TRBD1 (6 bases). Germline V gives CDR1 GTSNPN, CDR2 SVGIG (reference sequence). The CDR3 is 14 residues long. V lost 2 bases, J lost 6 bases, and 16 bases lay in between.

This clone was seen only a few times. The rearrangement links TRBV10-2 to TRBJ1-1; D ambiguous. Germline V lookup: CDR1 WSHSY, CDR2 SAAADI. The CDR3 consists of 13 residues. Trimming took off 2 bases at V and 2 bases at J, with 6 bases between the two ends. This CDR3 reads CASSETVNTEAFF. The CDR3 DNA is TGCGCCAGCAGTGAGACAGTTAACACTGAAGCTTTCTTT.

This clone was seen just once. This rearrangement joins TRBV2 to TRBJ1-1; D gene unclear. Germline V gene lookup returns CDR1 SNHLY and CDR2 FYNNEI. V was clipped by 5 bases and J by 3 bases, with 16 bases between them. The CDR3 loop spans 15 amino acids. In DNA form, the CDR3 reads TGTGCCAGCAGTCCCTCTGAACTACGGGACACTGAAGCTTTCTTT. Amino acid sequence: CASSPSELRDTEAFF.

This clone was recorded only once. The rearrangement links TRBV5-8 to TRBJ2-2; D gene unclear. Germline values: CDR1 SGHTS, CDR2 YDEGEE. The CDR3 is 11 residues long. V shed 5 bases and J shed 7 bases, with 6 bases lying between them. CDR3 DNA sequence: TGTGCCAGCAGTCCCCTCGGGGAGCTGTTTTTT. It encodes CASSPLGELFF.

This clone was seen more than once but under ten times. V is TRBV19 and J is TRBJ2-7; weak D call: TRBD1 (5 bases). Germline V CDR1 and CDR2: LNHDA, SQIVND (reference sequence). The CDR3 totals 12 residues. Trimming stripped 3 bases from V and 6 bases from J, with 9 bases between. For the CDR3, the DNA is TGTGCCAGTAGTATGGGGCATGGCGAGCAGTACGTC. The encoded protein is CASSMGHGEQYV.

Only a few counts were recorded for this clone. V and J are TRBV27 and TRBJ2-5; D not certain. The V gene's germline CDR1 is MNHEY and CDR2 SMNVEV (reference sequence). This CDR3 is 13 amino acids long. V lost 5 bases and J lost 5, with 12 bases in between. In DNA form, the CDR3 reads TGTGCCAGCAGTCCCCTGGGCTATGAGACCCAGTACTTC. Translated: CASSPLGYETQYF.